Listed here are 11 T cell receptor beta chains from one sample, sequenced in a study of identical twins. TCRdb itself ran the 5' RACE reads through MiXCR, one entry per CDR3 protein. This sample has around 250,000 distinct CDR3 sequences, with about 8.5% found just once. This sample also belongs to another study, concerning yellow fever vaccine responses in identical twins.

The sample was CD8+ T cells sorted from blood. These receptors all come from a young woman in good health.

This clonotype appeared a few times. The genes are TRBV20-1 and TRBJ2-1; 10 positions agree with TRBD2. The CDR3 runs 15 residues. Germline CDR1 DFQATT, CDR2 SNEGSKA (reference sequence). The J segment lost 3 bases and the V segment lost 3 bases, leaving 5 bases of the junction unmatched. The CDR3 here is CSASRGLAYYNEQFF. CDR3 nucleotide sequence: TGCAGTGCTAGTCGGGGACTAGCGTACTACAATGAGCAGTTCTTC.

The V gene is TRBV24-1, the J gene TRBJ2-6, with unresolved D. The germline V and J ends were trimmed by 10 bases and 0 bases, with 24 bases remaining between them. Looked up from germline, CDR1 is KGHDR and CDR2 is SFDVKD. The CDR3 totals 19 residues. The CDR3 DNA reads TGTGCCACTTACGCAAAGACGGATTCCTCCGCCTCTGGGGCCAACGTCCTGACTTTC. Protein sequence: CATYAKTDSSASGANVLTF.

This clonotype has just a few counts. This sequence joins TRBV28 and TRBJ2-7; no firm D call. CDR1 and CDR2 (germline): MDHEN, SYDVKM. V was shortened by 6 bases and J by 6 bases, with 15 bases between the two germline ends. The CDR3 contains 13 residues. The CDR3 region is CASRHSPHIEQYF. CDR3 in DNA: TGTGCCAGCAGACATTCCCCCCACATCGAGCAGTACTTC. The full variable domain, in which reference TRBV28 and TRBJ2-7 provide the parts outside the CDR3, is DVKVTQSSRYLVKRTGEKVFLECVQDMDHENMFWYRQDPGLGLRLIYFSYDVKMKEKGDIPEGYSVSREKKERFSLILESASTNQTSMYLCASRHSPHIEQYFGPGTRLTVT.

This clonotype turned up a few times. The chain is built from TRBV5-6 and TRBJ2-1; a possible D gene is TRBD2 (5 bases). Trimming shortened V by 1 base and J by 6 bases, and 14 bases separated the two germline ends. Looked up from germline, CDR1 is SGHDT and CDR2 is YYEEEE. The CDR3 loop spans 15 amino acids. The CDR3 reads CASSLSGGIPNEQFF. Here the CDR3 DNA reads TGTGCCAGCAGCTTGAGCGGAGGCATTCCCAATGAGCAGTTCTTC.

The table lists this clonotype with a few counts. The chain combines TRBV11-3 with TRBJ2-2; 9 bases match TRBD1. Trimming at V came to 5 bases and at J to 3 bases, leaving 7 bases not matched to a gene. The germline CDR1 and CDR2 sequences are SGHNT and YENEEA. CDR3 length: 16 residues. The CDR3 protein is CASSARQGGDTGELFF. CDR3 nucleotides: TGTGCCAGCAGCGCAAGACAGGGGGGGGACACCGGGGAGCTGTTTTTT.

The CDR3 loop reads CASRTDWDTDTQYF. Written as DNA, the CDR3 is TGTGCCAGTAGAACCGACTGGGACACAGATACGCAGTATTTT. The chain has TRBV19 and TRBJ2-3; D is undetermined. Trimming cost V 6 bases and J 2 bases, with 12 bases left between them. The CDR3 totals 14 residues. CDR1 and CDR2 from the germline V gene are LNHDA and SQIVND (reference sequence). Variable domain in full (rest from reference TRBV19 and TRBJ2-3): DGGITQSPKYLFRKEGQNVTLSCEQNLNHDAMYWYRQDPGQGLRLIYYSQIVNDFQKGDIAEGYSVSREKKESFPLTVTSAQKNPTAFYLCASRTDWDTDTQYFGPGTRLTVL.

This clonotype was counted a few times. The chain links TRBV4-2 to TRBJ2-7; 10 bases match TRBD2. V shed 5 bases, J shed 1 base, and the junction held 8 bases outside the gene matches. The CDR3 covers 16 residues. CDR1 and CDR2 from the germline V gene are LGHNA and YNFKEQ. In nucleotides, the CDR3 is TGTGCCAGCAGCGAAGGGAGCGGGGGGGGATCCTACGAGCAGTACTTC. Its protein product is CASSEGSGGGSYEQYF.

Many counts were recorded for this clonotype. This chain links TRBV29-1 with TRBJ2-5; D is undetermined. CDR1 is SQVTM and CDR2 is ANQGSEA in the germline V gene. The CDR3 extends over 14 amino acids. V dropped 7 bases and J dropped 3 bases, with 18 bases sitting between them. The CDR3 spells CSASGEAEEETQYF. CDR3 nucleotides: TGCAGCGCCTCCGGCGAGGCTGAAGAAGAGACCCAGTACTTC.

The sample holds a few counts of this clonotype. The rearrangement links TRBV19 to TRBJ2-1; D unresolved. Trimming removed 2 bases at V and 3 bases at J, with 2 bases between. The CDR3 is 12 amino acids. Looked up from germline, CDR1 is LNHDA and CDR2 is SQIVND (reference sequence). The CDR3 loop reads CASSIYYNEQFF. CDR3 in DNA: TGTGCCAGTAGTATATACTACAATGAGCAGTTCTTC.

This clonotype was picked up a small number of times. The chain has TRBV14 and TRBJ2-5, with D perhaps TRBD2 (5 bases). The CDR3 sequence is 14 residues long. V lost 1 base, J lost 5 bases, and 11 bases lay in between. Germline V CDR1 and CDR2: SGHDN, FVKESK. CDR3 nucleotide sequence: TGTGCCAGCAGCCAAGTTCGGGATCTGGAGACCCAGTACTTC. Its translation: CASSQVRDLETQYF.

CDR3 DNA sequence: TGTGCCAGCAGTTTCTTAGAGAACACTGAAGCTTTCTTT. Translated, it gives CASSFLENTEAFF. The chain combines TRBV27 with TRBJ1-1; no reliable D call. V was clipped by 3 bases and J by 1 base, with 6 bases between them. This CDR3 has 13 residues. In germline, CDR1 is MNHEY, CDR2 SMNVEV (reference sequence).